The next 24 T cell receptor beta chains were all read from a single sample in a study of CXCR3-negative and CXCR3-positive naive CD8 T cells (dated by TCRdb to the late 2010s). Sequencing relied on a NextSeq 550. The Human TCR Profiling Kit (MiLaboratory) was used to make UMI-labeled 5' RACE TRB cDNA libraries. Reads reprocessed by TCRdb are summarized as one entry per CDR3 protein sequence, and DNA is absent. The sample table records about 41,000 distinct CDR3 sequences. Around 1.9% of the sample goes to the ten largest clones. Sequenced: naive CXCR3- CD8+ T cells from blood. The meaning of the sample's cell subset or site label: CD45RO-CCR7+CD27+CD95- naive CD8+ T cells lacking CXCR3 (TNR3-). Every receptor here comes from a human donor in good health. Some clones in this sample may be carry-over from other donors' samples.

The chain uses TRBV29-1 and TRBJ2-3; lacking DNA, the TRBD1 call made by TCRdb goes unchecked. The CDR3 is 14 amino acids. The germline gives CDR1 SQVTM, CDR2 ANQGSEA. This chain's CDR3 is CSVEEGPVADTQYF.

The CDR3 protein is CASSEARTDTQYF. This chain links TRBV7-9 with TRBJ2-3; TCRdb returns TRBD2, unconfirmable since there is no DNA. Germline CDR1 SEHNR, CDR2 FQNEAQ (reference sequence). This CDR3 is built from 13 residues.

The chain has TRBV7-7 and TRBJ2-2; TCRdb's assignment of TRBD1 cannot be checked, as there is no DNA. The CDR3 has 17 residues. Germline V gene sequence: CDR1 SSHAT, CDR2 FNYEAQ (reference sequence). The chain's CDR3 is CASSPGRGGLNTGELFF.

The gene calls are TRBV4-3 and TRBJ2-5; TCRdb returns TRBD1, unconfirmable since there is no DNA. The CDR3 contains 13 residues. Germline loops: CDR1 LGHNA, CDR2 YSLEER. CDR3 region: CASSQYREATQYF.

This CDR3 is CASSSNRGPAGYEQYF. The chain links TRBV21-1 to TRBJ2-7; no DNA is available, so the TRBD1 call from TCRdb remains unchecked. TRBV21-1 is a known pseudogene. The CDR3 is 16 residues long.

This clonotype registers medium-sized by frequency. This chain links TRBV12-3 or TRBV12-4 with TRBJ2-3; TCRdb lists TRBD1, though no DNA is available to test this call. This CDR3 spans 15 amino acids. The CDR3 spells CASRVVAGEPYTQYF.

V usage is TRBV5-1 and J usage is TRBJ2-7. CDR1 SGHRS and CDR2 YFSETQ come from the germline V gene. The CDR3 spans 15 residues. The CDR3 sequence: CASSLAGVGAYEQYF. Full variable domain (rest looked up from reference TRBV5-1 and TRBJ2-7): KAGVTQTPRYLIKTRGQQVTLSCSPISGHRSVSWYQQTPGQGLQFLFEYFSETQRNKGNFPGRFSGRQFSNSRSEMNVSTLELGDSALYLCASSLAGVGAYEQYFGPGTRLTVT.

V and J are TRBV14 and TRBJ1-2; checking the TCRdb D call of TRBD1 is not possible without DNA. This CDR3 is built from 14 residues. The germline V gene encodes CDR1 SGHDN and CDR2 FVKESK. This CDR3 is CASSQDRGSSGYTF.

The V call is TRBV12-3 or TRBV12-4, the J call TRBJ2-3; TCRdb designates TRBD2, a call that cannot be tested without DNA. The CDR3 totals 17 residues. CDR3 in amino acids: CASSFGTSGGPTDTQYF.

The V gene is TRBV11-2, the J gene TRBJ2-7. Germline-derived CDR1 and CDR2 are SGHAT and FQNNGV. The CDR3 has 15 residues. CDR3 residues: CASSLVMGIPYEQYF.

The chain uses TRBV29-1 and TRBJ2-1; checking the TCRdb D call of TRBD2 is not possible without DNA. The CDR3 spans 14 residues. Germline values: CDR1 SQVTM, CDR2 ANQGSEA. The CDR3 loop reads CSEIIAGSYNEQFF.

V gene TRBV28 combines with J gene TRBJ2-7; TCRdb lists TRBD1, though no DNA is available to test this call. There are 15 residues in the CDR3. CDR1 MDHEN and CDR2 SYDVKM come from the germline V gene. CDR3 residues: CASSFRAGLGDEQYF.

The chain recombines TRBV23-1 with TRBJ2-3; TCRdb's D call of TRBD2 is untestable without DNA. TRBV23-1 is identified as an open reading frame with a role that is uncertain. The CDR3 totals 15 residues. The CDR3 sequence: CASSWDGPFTDTQYF.

The V and J genes are TRBV28 and TRBJ2-7; with no DNA, the TCRdb D assignment of TRBD2 cannot be verified. Germline V lookup: CDR1 MDHEN, CDR2 SYDVKM. CDR3 length equals 15 residues. CDR3 region: CASSFSTSGAYEQYF. Supplemented by reference TRBV28 and TRBJ2-7, the full variable domain reads DVKVTQSSRYLVKRTGEKVFLECVQDMDHENMFWYRQDPGLGLRLIYFSYDVKMKEKGDIPEGYSVSREKKERFSLILESASTNQTSMYLCASSFSTSGAYEQYFGPGTRLTVT.

The rearrangement uses TRBV28 and TRBJ1-5; TCRdb calls TRBD1, which cannot be checked without DNA. Per germline, CDR1 MDHEN and CDR2 SYDVKM. CDR3 length: 15 amino acids. This CDR3 is CASTTGAHSNQPQHF.

The chain has TRBV7-2 and TRBJ1-1. Germline lookup yields CDR1 SGHTA and CDR2 FQGNSA. This CDR3 has 12 amino acids. This chain's CDR3 is CASSLGYTEAFF.

The V and J genes are TRBV6-6 and TRBJ2-1; TCRdb's D gene call, TRBD2, goes unchecked for lack of DNA. Germline CDR1 and CDR2: MNHNY and SVGAGI (reference sequence). This CDR3 region has 17 residues. CDR3 loop: CASSYSEMGLEINEQFF.

This chain links TRBV19 with TRBJ2-7; absent DNA, TCRdb's TRBD2 call cannot be checked. This CDR3 is built from 15 residues. Germline-derived CDR1 and CDR2 are LNHDA and SQIVND (reference sequence). CDR3 region: CASSIGGRVFYEQYF.

The chain employs TRBV9 and TRBJ1-5; TCRdb selects TRBD1, and the lack of DNA leaves this call unchecked. The CDR3 totals 14 residues. Germline V gives CDR1 SGDLS, CDR2 YYNGEE. The CDR3 region is CASSVGGGNQPQHF.

The chain employs TRBV4-1 and TRBJ2-7; the TCRdb D gene call, TRBD2, has no DNA to confirm it. This CDR3 spans 14 amino acids. Germline CDR1 and CDR2: MGHRA and YSYEKL. CDR3 loop: CASSQAGGPYEQYF.

The chain links TRBV28 to TRBJ2-3; without DNA, the TCRdb call of TRBD2 cannot be checked. The length of the CDR3 is 18 residues. From germline, CDR1 is MDHEN and CDR2 SYDVKM. The CDR3 region is CASSLSLAGASNTDTQYF.

The V and J genes are TRBV7-9 and TRBJ2-7; with no DNA, the TCRdb D assignment of TRBD1 cannot be verified. The CDR3 totals 15 residues. Germline assignment: CDR1 SEHNR and CDR2 FQNEAQ (reference sequence). The CDR3 loop is CASSLAMGQSYEQYF.

The genes are TRBV3-1 and TRBJ2-1; lacking DNA, the TRBD2 call made by TCRdb goes unchecked. Per the germline V gene, CDR1 is LGHDT and CDR2 is YNNKEL (reference sequence). The CDR3 is 17 amino acids. This CDR3 is CASSQARTGRSYNEQFF.

This sequence joins TRBV29-1 and TRBJ2-7; without DNA, the TCRdb call of TRBD2 cannot be checked. Germline V gene sequence: CDR1 SQVTM, CDR2 ANQGSEA. This CDR3 has 13 residues. The CDR3: CSVEWEGHYEQYF.